Listed here are 26 T cell receptor beta chains from one sample, sequenced in a study of blood T cell repertoires in COVID-19. Data came from immunoSEQ multiplex PCR; TCRdb stores just in-frame clones and leaves some out. The profile shows over 130,000 clones, roughly four fifths of them singletons. Sequencing used PBMCs or T cells enriched from blood (not recorded which). The receptors were sampled from a woman between 18 and 30 years old who had been exposed to COVID-19.

This clone was recorded a few times. This sequence joins TRBV3-1 (or the pseudogene TRBV3-2) and TRBJ1-1; a possible D gene is TRBD1 (5 bases). The CDR3 has 13 amino acids. Germline-derived CDR1 and CDR2 are LGHDT and YNNKEL (reference sequence). V shed 7 bases and J shed 3 bases, with 12 bases lying between them. CDR3 region: CASIRGGDTEAFF. The CDR3 DNA follows: TGTGCCAGCATCCGTGGGGGGGACACTGAAGCTTTCTTT.

The rearrangement uses TRBV18 and TRBJ1-2; TRBD1 agrees at 12 bases. This CDR3 has 15 residues. J was trimmed by 3 bases and V by 3 bases; bases with no gene match: 2. The germline V gene has CDR1 KGHSH and CDR2 LQKENI. In DNA form, the CDR3 reads TGTGCCAGCTCACCTGGGACAGGGGGCGACTATGGCTACACCTTC. Protein: CASSPGTGGDYGYTF.

The V gene is TRBV7-9, the J gene TRBJ1-2, with 8 bases lining up with TRBD1. Germline trimming cut 5 bases from V and 6 bases from J; bases unmatched to any gene: 11. The CDR3 loop spans 15 amino acids. CDR1 is SEHNR and CDR2 is FQNEAQ in the germline V gene (reference sequence). The CDR3 DNA reads as TGTGCCAGCAGCCCAACAAGACAGGGGACGGATGGCTACACCTTC. Residues: CASSPTRQGTDGYTF.

V is TRBV10-3 and J is TRBJ2-1; D is ambiguous. V was clipped by 11 bases and J by 1 base, with 6 bases between them. The CDR3 has 11 residues. CDR1 is ENHRY, CDR2 SYGVKD, per germline. CDR3 residues: CASGSYNEQFF. CDR3 DNA: TGTGCCTCGGGTTCCTACAATGAGCAGTTCTTC.

The rearrangement links TRBV10-3 to TRBJ1-1; 8 positions agree with TRBD1. V was clipped by 6 bases and J by 1 base; unmatched bases: 1. Germline CDR1 ENHRY, CDR2 SYGVKD. CDR3 length: 13 amino acids. CDR3 DNA sequence: TGTGCCATCAGGGGACAGGAGAACACTGAAGCTTTCTTT. As protein: CAIRGQENTEAFF.

This chain uses TRBV6-2 or TRBV6-3 with TRBJ1-5, with 9 bases matching TRBD1. The CDR3 spans 17 residues. Germline assignment: CDR1 MNHEY and CDR2 SVGEGT. After removal of 2 bases from V and 3 bases from J, the junction contained 8 bases not matched to a gene. The chain's CDR3 is CASSYAPGQGSNQPQHF. As DNA, the CDR3 is TGTGCCAGCAGTTACGCACCGGGACAGGGTTCCAATCAGCCCCAGCATTTT.

This clone was seen just once. This chain uses TRBV15 with TRBJ1-5, with a weak D call TRBD1 (5 bases). Trimming stripped 0 bases from V and 1 base from J, with 7 bases between. From germline, CDR1 is LNHNV and CDR2 YYDKDF (reference sequence). The CDR3 runs 15 residues. CDR3 DNA: TGTGCCACCAGCAGAGATCGGGGGAGCAATCAGCCCCAGCATTTT. Protein: CATSRDRGSNQPQHF.

The chain recombines TRBV18 with TRBJ2-7, with D tentatively TRBD1 (6 bases). The ends were cut back, 2 bases at V and 4 bases at J, with 15 bases in the middle. The CDR3 consists of 15 residues. Germline loops: CDR1 KGHSH, CDR2 LQKENI. The CDR3: CASSPGAGEGYEQYF. The CDR3 DNA reads as TGTGCCAGCTCACCAGGCGCAGGGGAAGGGTACGAGCAGTACTTC.

This sequence joins TRBV7-2 and TRBJ2-1; TRBD2 matches at 12 bases. Germline V gene lookup returns CDR1 SGHTA and CDR2 FQGNSA. The CDR3 has 15 amino acids. J lost 9 bases, V lost 4 bases, and 7 bases had no gene match. CDR3 DNA: TGTGCCAGCAGCTCTCCGACTAGCGGGAGAGGTGAGCAGTTCTTC. This codes for CASSSPTSGRGEQFF.

The genes are TRBV6-1 and TRBJ2-7; tentative D call: TRBD1 (7 bases). V lost 3 bases and J 3 bases, leaving 9 bases between the germline ends. Germline loops: CDR1 MNHNS, CDR2 SASEGT. The CDR3 is made up of 13 amino acids. Here the CDR3 DNA reads TGTGCCAGCAGTGATCAGGGGGGCTACGAGCAGTACTTC. It specifies CASSDQGGYEQYF.

The V and J genes are TRBV27 and TRBJ1-6; D is possibly TRBD1 (6 bases). The CDR3 has 16 residues. V lost 5 bases and J 9 bases, leaving 20 bases between the germline ends. Germline CDR1 MNHEY, CDR2 SMNVEV (reference sequence). CDR3 DNA: TGTGCCAGCAGTCCTGGAGCAACAGGGTTGAGTTCACCCCTCCACTTT. This encodes CASSPGATGLSSPLHF.

The CDR3 DNA sequence: TGTGCCAGCAGCGTAGGGACTACCGGGTACTACGAGCAGTACTTC. This encodes CASSVGTTGYYEQYF. The chain employs TRBV9 and TRBJ2-7; D perhaps matches TRBD2 (6 bases). In germline, CDR1 is SGDLS, CDR2 YYNGEE. The CDR3 contains 15 residues. The V gene lost 0 bases and the J gene lost 3 bases, with 13 bases spanning the gap.

The chain uses TRBV29-1 and TRBJ2-7; TRBD2 aligns across 7 bases. The trim removed 4 bases at V and 3 bases at J, leaving 3 bases unmatched. Germline lookup yields CDR1 SQVTM and CDR2 ANQGSEA. The CDR3 covers 12 residues. The CDR3, as DNA: TGCAGCGTTGGGGAGCGGGACTACGAGCAGTACTTC. Its translation is CSVGERDYEQYF.

The gene calls are TRBV19 and TRBJ2-1, with 13 bases matching TRBD2. The germline gives CDR1 LNHDA, CDR2 SQIVND (reference sequence). This CDR3 region has 15 residues. V shed 5 bases and J 2 bases; nucleotides not matched to a gene: 0. The CDR3, as DNA: TGTGCCAGTAGTGGACTAGCGGGAGCCTACAATGAGCAGTTCTTC. Translation: CASSGLAGAYNEQFF.

The J gene is TRBJ1-2, the V gene TRBV12-3 or TRBV12-4, with a tentative D call TRBD1 (5 bases). Deletions cut 6 bases from V and 6 bases from J, with 14 bases between. The CDR3 contains 13 residues. The CDR3 bases are TGTGCCAGCAGGGGGACCGCGGGAAATGGCTACACCTTC. This codes for CASRGTAGNGYTF.

This rearrangement joins TRBV5-4 to TRBJ1-1; 8 positions match TRBD1. There are 15 residues in the CDR3. Germline values: CDR1 SGHNT, CDR2 YYREEE (reference sequence). Trimming at V came to 4 bases and at J to 3 bases, leaving 8 bases not matched to a gene. The CDR3: CASSLGQETDTEAFF. The CDR3 bases are TGTGCCAGCAGCCTGGGACAGGAGACGGACACTGAAGCTTTCTTT. Full variable domain (missing parts from reference TRBV5-4 and TRBJ1-1): ETGVTQSPTHLIKTRGQQVTLRCSSQSGHNTVSWYQQALGQGPQFIFQYYREEENGRGNFPPRFSGLQFPNYSSELNVNALELDDSALYLCASSLGQETDTEAFFGQGTRLTVV.

In this sample, this clone turned up once. J is TRBJ2-7 and V is TRBV7-2; D perhaps matches TRBD1 (5 bases). Deletions cut 5 bases from V and 2 bases from J, with 10 bases between. The CDR3 is made up of 13 amino acids. Germline V gene sequence: CDR1 SGHTA, CDR2 FQGNSA. The chain's CDR3 is CASSPGNPYEQYF. The CDR3 nucleotides are TGTGCCAGCAGCCCAGGGAACCCCTACGAGCAGTACTTC.

This chain links TRBV5-1 with TRBJ2-2; 7 bases fit TRBD1. The V and J ends lost 2 bases and 7 bases, in that order; junction bases with no gene match: 8. The CDR3 is 15 residues long. Germline lookup yields CDR1 SGHRS and CDR2 YFSETQ. The CDR3 here is CASSLTGDGVGELFF. The DNA for the CDR3 is TGCGCCAGCAGCTTAACAGGGGACGGTGTCGGGGAGCTGTTTTTT.

J is TRBJ2-1 and V is TRBV30; D gene unclear. Germline V gene lookup returns CDR1 GTSNPN and CDR2 SVGIG (reference sequence). V was pared by 0 bases and J by 6 bases, with 6 bases between. The CDR3 length is 12 residues. The CDR3 sequence is CAWSVNFNEQFF. Written as DNA, the CDR3 is TGTGCCTGGAGTGTAAACTTCAATGAGCAGTTCTTC.

This chain connects TRBV4-2 to TRBJ1-1, with TRBD1 matching 7 bases. V trimming: 4 bases; J trimming: 2 bases; junction bases outside the gene matches: 7. Germline-derived CDR1 and CDR2 are LGHNA and YNFKEQ. The CDR3 is made up of 15 amino acids. This CDR3 is CASSPHGQENTEAFF. The CDR3 nucleotides are TGTGCCAGCAGCCCCCACGGACAGGAAAACACTGAAGCTTTCTTT.

The chain joins TRBV28 to TRBJ2-7; D not certain. The CDR3 consists of 10 residues. Germline V gives CDR1 MDHEN, CDR2 SYDVKM. V was cut by 11 bases and J by 7 bases, with 12 bases left in between. The CDR3 sequence: CAGRDGEQYF. CDR3 DNA: TGTGCCGGGCGTGATGGGGAGCAGTACTTC.

The CDR3: CASSVRFQETQYF. CDR3 nucleotide sequence: TGTGCCAGCAGTGTCCGGTTCCAAGAGACCCAGTACTTC. The chain is built from TRBV2 and TRBJ2-5; the D is unclear. This CDR3 spans 13 amino acids. V was trimmed by 4 bases and J by 1 base, leaving 7 bases between them. In germline, CDR1 is SNHLY, CDR2 FYNNEI.

The chain uses TRBV19 and TRBJ1-6, with 8 nucleotides matching TRBD1. Unmatched junction bases numbered 8, after V lost 6 bases and J lost 7 bases. Germline V lookup: CDR1 LNHDA, CDR2 SQIVND (reference sequence). The CDR3 runs to 15 residues. CDR3 DNA sequence: TGTGCCAGTAGCGTTCAGGGGGCTCGGAATTCACCCCTCCACTTT. Translated, it gives CASSVQGARNSPLHF.

The chain uses TRBV5-1 and TRBJ2-7; possibly TRBD2 for D (5 bases). Trimming took off 0 bases at V and 0 bases at J, with 10 bases between the two ends. The germline V gene has CDR1 SGHRS and CDR2 YFSETQ. The CDR3 is made up of 15 amino acids. The CDR3 DNA reads TGCGCCAGCAGCTTGGGGACTTCCGACTCCTACGAGCAGTACTTC. This translates into CASSLGTSDSYEQYF.

The chain is built from TRBV28 and TRBJ1-1, with D uncertain. Per germline, CDR1 MDHEN and CDR2 SYDVKM. The CDR3 has 14 residues. V was trimmed by 5 bases and J by 0 bases, leaving 10 bases between them. The CDR3 here is CASSAYLMNTEAFF. The CDR3 DNA reads TGTGCCAGCAGTGCCTATCTCATGAACACTGAAGCTTTCTTT.

V and J are TRBV5-6 and TRBJ1-2, with TRBD1 matching 9 bases. Germline CDR1 and CDR2: SGHDT and YYEEEE. The CDR3 extends over 15 amino acids. J gave up 4 bases and V 2 bases, and 6 bases lay outside the gene matches. CDR3 amino acids: CASSFLGQGSYGYTF. The CDR3 DNA is TGTGCCAGCAGCTTTCTGGGACAGGGTAGCTATGGCTACACCTTC.